This T cell receptor beta chain was retrieved from a study of CD8 T cells in Susac syndrome (dated 2019 in TCRdb). Broadly, across the study: Of the Susac syndrome patients who were sequenced, fewer than 10 were in clinical remission while more than five had clinically active disease. At blood withdrawal, Susac syndrome patients were therapy-naive, treated with corticosteroids (with IVIg additionally given to some), or treated with IVIg alone. Whether CD8+ T cell activation and differentiation in Susac syndrome was antigen driven was tested using repertoire sequencing. The clonality of the CD8+ T cell repertoire was compared across some eleven healthy donors, roughly 14 Susac syndrome patients and fewer than 16 multiple sclerosis patients.

RNA was extracted using the RNeasy kit, and roughly 0.45 to 1 microgram was reverse transcribed with random hexamers. TCR beta CDR3 regions were amplified with the immunoSEQ multiplex PCR assay covering 54 Vbeta and 13 Jbeta segments. To correct PCR amplification bias, a synthetic template baseline was used for both primer optimization and computational correction. The paper's processing steps were these. Reads were annotated to V, D and J genes per IMGT and analyzed with immunoSEQ Analyzer, keeping only productive sequences. Clonality was calculated as one minus the Shannon entropy normalized by log2 of the number of productive unique sequences. For each patient and control, public and private clones were evaluated within the 100 most prevalent clones. A clone was defined as Susac-specific if it was absent from the healthy and MS cohorts, from some 980 published viral clones and from other ImmuneACCESS disease sequences. The public reads were reprocessed in TCRdb via fastp at Q25 and MiXCR, keeping in-frame beta chains. Rows with a matching CDR3 protein are joined into one entry that keeps the most common DNA and genes. TCRdb, not the original authors, processed these V and J calls. Recorded for this sample are fewer than 90,000 distinct CDR3 sequences; 94% of them occurred a single time. The ten largest clones take up approximately 0.9% of the sample.

High-throughput TCR beta sequencing profiled peripheral blood CD8+ and CD4+ T cells from healthy donors, Susac syndrome patients and multiple sclerosis patients. The Susac syndrome patients fulfilled recently defined diagnostic criteria for either definite or probable disease. Bulk CD8+ and CD4+ T cells were purified magnetically by negative isolation, whereas CD8+ TEMRA cells were enriched by FACS. Blood was collected in EDTA tubes and processed within 24 hours, with PBMCs isolated through density gradient centrifugation. PBMCs intended for TCR sequencing were cryopreserved in liquid nitrogen and thawed later in a water bath at 37 degrees C. A purity of at least 90% was achieved for sorted or isolated CD4+, CD8+ and CD8+ TEMRA cells. The CDR3, from cysteine to phenylalanine, totals 15 residues. CDR3 DNA is the only sequence kept; it has 45 bases, read in frame from the first base. V and J lose 5 bases and 5 bases, and a span of 16 bases separates them. Sequences MNHEY (CDR1) and SMNVEV (CDR2) are obtained from the germline V gene (reference sequence).

Broad study findings and their caveats: Around 15 Susac-specific public clones were identified in the total CD8+ repertoire, and four or five Susac-specific public clones were identified in the CD8+ TEMRA repertoire. Clonal expansion was observed in Susac syndrome CD8+ repertoires, with the highest expansion in CD8+ TEMRA cells and greater expansion in clinically active than in remitting patients. The number of individuals in the TCR sequencing and HLA analysis was recognized as being relatively small.

Comments on this clonotype: What this receptor recognizes is not known. Per-base qualities were not stored, and no clone one base away is much larger.

The receptor was derived from a human donor with Susac syndrome. This receptor chain uses TRBV27 and TRBJ2-1; TRBD1 is a possible D gene, resting on 6 matching bases. Material for sequencing was CD8+ T cells from PBMCs. CDR3 protein: CASSPLLGAHNEQFF. The nucleotides read TGTGCCAGCAGTCCACTGTTGGGGGCACACAATGAGCAGTTCTTC.